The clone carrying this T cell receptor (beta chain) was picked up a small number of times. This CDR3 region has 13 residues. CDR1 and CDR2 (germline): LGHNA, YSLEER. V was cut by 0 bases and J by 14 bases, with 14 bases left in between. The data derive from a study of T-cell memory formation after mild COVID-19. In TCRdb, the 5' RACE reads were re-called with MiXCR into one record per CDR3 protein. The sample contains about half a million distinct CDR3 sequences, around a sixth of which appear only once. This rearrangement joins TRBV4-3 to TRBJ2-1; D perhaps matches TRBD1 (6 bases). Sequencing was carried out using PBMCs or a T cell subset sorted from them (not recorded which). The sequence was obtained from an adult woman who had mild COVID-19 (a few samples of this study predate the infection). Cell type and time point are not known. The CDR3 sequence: CASSQDRSGAEFF. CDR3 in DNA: TGCGCCAGCAGCCAAGATAGGTCAGGGGCGGAGTTCTTC.